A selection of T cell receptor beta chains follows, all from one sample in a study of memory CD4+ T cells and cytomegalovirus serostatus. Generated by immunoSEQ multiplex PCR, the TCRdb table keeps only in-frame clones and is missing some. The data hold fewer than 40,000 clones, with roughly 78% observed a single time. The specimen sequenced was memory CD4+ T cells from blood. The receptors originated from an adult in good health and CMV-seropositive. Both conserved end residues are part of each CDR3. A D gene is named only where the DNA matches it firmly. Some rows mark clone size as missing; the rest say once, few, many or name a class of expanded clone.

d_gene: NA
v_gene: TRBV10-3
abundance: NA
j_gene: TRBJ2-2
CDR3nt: TGTGCCATCAGTGATTGGGGTGGCACCGGGGAGCTGTTTTTT
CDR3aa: CAISDWGGTGELFF

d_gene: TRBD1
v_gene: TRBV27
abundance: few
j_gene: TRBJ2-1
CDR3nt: TGTGCCAGCAGTTCAAACAGGGGGCGCGGGAATGAGCAGTTCTTC
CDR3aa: CASSSNRGRGNEQFF

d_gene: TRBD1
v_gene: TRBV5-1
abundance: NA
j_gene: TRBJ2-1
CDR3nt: TGCGCCAGCAGCTTGGAACAGGGGCACAATGAGCAGTTCTTC
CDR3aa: CASSLEQGHNEQFF

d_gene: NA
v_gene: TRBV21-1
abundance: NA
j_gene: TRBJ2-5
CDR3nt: TGTGCCAGCAGCCGGACAGGGCCCCAAGAGACCCAGTACTTC
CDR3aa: CASSRTGPQETQYF

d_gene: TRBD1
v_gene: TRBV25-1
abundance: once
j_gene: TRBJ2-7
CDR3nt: TGTGCCAGCGCCCGAGCCGGGACAGAGTACGAGCAGTACTTC
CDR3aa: CASARAGTEYEQYF

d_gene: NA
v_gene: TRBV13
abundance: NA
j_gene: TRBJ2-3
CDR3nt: TGTGCCAGCAGCTTCAAAAGCGGGACAGGTGCAGATACGCAGTATTTT
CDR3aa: CASSFKSGTGADTQYF

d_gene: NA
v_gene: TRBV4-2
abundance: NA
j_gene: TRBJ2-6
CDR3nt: TGTGCCAGCAGCCCCACGGCGACTACCTCTGGGGCCAACGTCCTGACTTTC
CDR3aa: CASSPTATTSGANVLTF

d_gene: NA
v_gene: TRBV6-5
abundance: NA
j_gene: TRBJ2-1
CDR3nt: TGTGCCAGCAGTTACGTGGCCGGTGAGCAGTTCTTC
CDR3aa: CASSYVAGEQFF

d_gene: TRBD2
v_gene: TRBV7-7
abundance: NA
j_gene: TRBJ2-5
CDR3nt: TGTGCCAGCAGCTTAGACGGGACTAGCGGGGGGGAGTCCCAGTACTTC
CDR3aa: CASSLDGTSGGESQYF

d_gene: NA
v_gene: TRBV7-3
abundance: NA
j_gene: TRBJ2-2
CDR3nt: TGTGCCAGCAGCTGGGACTTTCGAGGGGAGCTGTTTTTT
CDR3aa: CASSWDFRGELFF

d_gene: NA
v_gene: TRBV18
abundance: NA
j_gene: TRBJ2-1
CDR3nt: TGTGCCAGCTCACCCTCCAACTCCTACAATGAGCAGTTCTTC
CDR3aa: CASSPSNSYNEQFF

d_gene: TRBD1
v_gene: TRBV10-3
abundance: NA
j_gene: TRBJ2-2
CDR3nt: TGTGCCATCAGCGGGGACAGGGTCGGTACCGGGGAGCTGTTTTTT
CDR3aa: CAISGDRVGTGELFF

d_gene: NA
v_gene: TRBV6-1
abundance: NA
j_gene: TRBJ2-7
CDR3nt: TGCGCCACTCACAGGGCCTACTACGAGCAGTACTTC
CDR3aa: CATHRAYYEQYF

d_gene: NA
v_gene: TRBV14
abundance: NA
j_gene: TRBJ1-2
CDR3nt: TGTGCCAGCAGCCAATTGACATCTGACTACACCTTC
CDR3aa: CASSQLTSDYTF

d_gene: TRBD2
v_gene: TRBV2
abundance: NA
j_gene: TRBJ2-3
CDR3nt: TGTGCCAGCACCGGGACTAGGTTGGGAACAGATACGCAGTATTTT
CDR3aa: CASTGTRLGTDTQYF

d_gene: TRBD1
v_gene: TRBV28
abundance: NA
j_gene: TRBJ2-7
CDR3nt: TGTGCCAGCAGTTCACCTTACGCTCCTTTCGTCAGCGGACAGGGGGACGAGCAGTACTTC
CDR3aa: CASSSPYAPFVSGQGDEQYF

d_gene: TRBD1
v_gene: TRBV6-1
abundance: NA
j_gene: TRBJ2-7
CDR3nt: TGTGCCAGCAGGGAAGGACAGGTCAACGAGCAGTACTTC
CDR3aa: CASREGQVNEQYF

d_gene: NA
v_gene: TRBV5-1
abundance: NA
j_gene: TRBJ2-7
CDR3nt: TGCGCCAGCAGCTTGGCCACCTCCTACGAGCAGTACTTC
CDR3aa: CASSLATSYEQYF

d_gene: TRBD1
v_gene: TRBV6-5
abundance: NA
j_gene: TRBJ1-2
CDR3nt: TGTGCCAGCAGTTACCATACTGGGACAGAGGATGGCTACACCTTC
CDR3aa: CASSYHTGTEDGYTF

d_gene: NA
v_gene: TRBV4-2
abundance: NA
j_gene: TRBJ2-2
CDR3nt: TGTGCCAGCAGCCACGAACGGACCGCCGGCGGGGAGCTGTTTTTT
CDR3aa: CASSHERTAGGELFF

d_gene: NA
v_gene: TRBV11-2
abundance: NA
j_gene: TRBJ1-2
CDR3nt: TGTGCCAGCAGCTTAGAAGGGTATGGCTACACCTTC
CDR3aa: CASSLEGYGYTF

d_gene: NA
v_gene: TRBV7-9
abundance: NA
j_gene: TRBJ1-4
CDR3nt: TGTGCCAGCAGACCCTTAGTAGCCCCACAGGGTGTAATTAGGGAAAAACTGTTTTTT
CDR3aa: CASRPLVAPQGVIREKLFF

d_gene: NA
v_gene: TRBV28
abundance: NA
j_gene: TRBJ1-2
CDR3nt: TGTGCCAGCAGTAGTTTAGGCTACACCTTC
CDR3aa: CASSSLGYTF

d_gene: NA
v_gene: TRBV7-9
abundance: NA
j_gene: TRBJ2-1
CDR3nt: TGTGCCAGCAGCTTTCCCGGATCTACACGGTACGATGAGCAGTTCTTC
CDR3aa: CASSFPGSTRYDEQFF

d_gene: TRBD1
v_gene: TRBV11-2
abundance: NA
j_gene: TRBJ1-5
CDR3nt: TGTGCCAGCAGCTTGGACAGGGCTCAGCCCCAGCATTTT
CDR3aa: CASSLDRAQPQHF

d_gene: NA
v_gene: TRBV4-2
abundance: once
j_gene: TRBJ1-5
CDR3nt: TGTGCCAGCAGCCAAGGTGTACAGGGAGTGAGCAATCAGCCCCAGCATTTT
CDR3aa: CASSQGVQGVSNQPQHF

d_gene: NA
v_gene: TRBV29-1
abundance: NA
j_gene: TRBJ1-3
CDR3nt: TGCAGCGTTGATTCAGGCACTGGAAACACCATATATTTT
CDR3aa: CSVDSGTGNTIYF

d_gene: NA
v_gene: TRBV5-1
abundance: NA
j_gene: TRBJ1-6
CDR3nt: TGCGCCAGCAGCAGGGAGGGGAATAATTCACCCCTCCACTTT
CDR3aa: CASSREGNNSPLHF

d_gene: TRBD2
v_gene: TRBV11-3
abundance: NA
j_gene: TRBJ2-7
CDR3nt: TGTGCCAGCAGCAACGGACTAGCGGGCTACGAGCAGTACTTC
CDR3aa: CASSNGLAGYEQYF

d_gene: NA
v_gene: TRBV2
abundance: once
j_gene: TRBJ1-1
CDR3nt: TGTGCCAGCATAAGGGCTGAAGCTTTCTTT
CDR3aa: CASIRAEAFF

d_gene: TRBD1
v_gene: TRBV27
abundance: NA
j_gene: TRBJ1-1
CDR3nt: TGTGCCAGCAGTCTAGACAGGGGGCGTGTGGGGCACACTGAAGCTTTCTTT
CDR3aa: CASSLDRGRVGHTEAFF

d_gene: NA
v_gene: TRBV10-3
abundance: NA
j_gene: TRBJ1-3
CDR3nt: TGTGCCACTCGCCCGGGAATGGAGTCTGGAAACACCATATATTTT
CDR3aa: CATRPGMESGNTIYF

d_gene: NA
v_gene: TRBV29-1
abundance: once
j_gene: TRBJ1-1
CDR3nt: TGCAGCGTTGCACTGGGATCGGCTGAAGCTTTCTTT
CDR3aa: CSVALGSAEAFF

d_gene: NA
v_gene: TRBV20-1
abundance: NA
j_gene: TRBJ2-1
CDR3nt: TGCAGTGCTGGACTCTACAATGAGCAGTTCTTC
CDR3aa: CSAGLYNEQFF

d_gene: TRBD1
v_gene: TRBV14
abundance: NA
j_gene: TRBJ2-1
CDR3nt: TGTGCCAGCAGCCTGACAGGGAATAGTGAGCAGTTCTTC
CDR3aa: CASSLTGNSEQFF

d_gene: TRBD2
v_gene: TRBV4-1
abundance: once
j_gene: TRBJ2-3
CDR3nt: TGCGCCAGCAGCCAAGAGGGACTAACCTATAGCACAGATACGCAGTATTTT
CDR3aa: CASSQEGLTYSTDTQYF

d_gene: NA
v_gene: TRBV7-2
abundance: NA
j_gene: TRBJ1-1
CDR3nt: TGTGCCAGCAGCCCCACCAGGAACACTGAAGCTTTCTTT
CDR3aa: CASSPTRNTEAFF

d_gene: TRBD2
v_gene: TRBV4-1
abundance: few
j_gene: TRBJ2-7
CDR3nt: TGCGCCAGCAGCCTCGGACTAGCGGGAGGATCCCCCTACGAGCAGTACTTC
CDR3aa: CASSLGLAGGSPYEQYF

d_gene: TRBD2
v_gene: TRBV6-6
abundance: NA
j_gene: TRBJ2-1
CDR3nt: TGTGCCAGCTCCGGAGGGCTAGCGGGAGGGCTGGATGAGCAGTTCTTC
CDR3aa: CASSGGLAGGLDEQFF

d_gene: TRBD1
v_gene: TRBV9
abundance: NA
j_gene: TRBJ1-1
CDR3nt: TGTGCCAGCAGCGTAGCTGGGACAGGGGACACTGAAGCTTTCTTT
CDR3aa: CASSVAGTGDTEAFF

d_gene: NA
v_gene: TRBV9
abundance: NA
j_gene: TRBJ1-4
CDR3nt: TGTGCCAGCAGCGTAGGTACAGTTAATGAAAAACTGTTTTTT
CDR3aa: CASSVGTVNEKLFF

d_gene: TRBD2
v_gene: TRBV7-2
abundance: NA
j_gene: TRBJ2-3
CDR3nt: TGTGCCAGCAGCTTAGCACTAGCGGGAGGCGCAGATACGCAGTATTTT
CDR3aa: CASSLALAGGADTQYF

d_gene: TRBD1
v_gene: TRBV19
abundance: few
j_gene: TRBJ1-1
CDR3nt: TGTGCCAGTAGGCCCAGACAGGGCCTCCTTGAAGGAGCTTTCTTT
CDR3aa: CASRPRQGLLEGAFF

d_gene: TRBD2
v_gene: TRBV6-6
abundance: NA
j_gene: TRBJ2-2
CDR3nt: TGTGCCAGCAGTCCGACTAGCGGGAGTGCCGGGGAGCTGTTTTTT
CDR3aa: CASSPTSGSAGELFF

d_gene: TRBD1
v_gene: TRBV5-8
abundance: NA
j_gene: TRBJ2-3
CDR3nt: TGTGCCAGCAGCCGTGACAGGGTTAGCACAGATACGCAGTATTTT
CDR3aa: CASSRDRVSTDTQYF

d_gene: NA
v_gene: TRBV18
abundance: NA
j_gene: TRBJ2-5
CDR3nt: TGTGCCAGCTCTACCAGGGGTGGCGAGACCCAGTACTTC
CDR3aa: CASSTRGGETQYF

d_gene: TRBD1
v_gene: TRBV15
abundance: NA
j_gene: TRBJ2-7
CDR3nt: TGTGCCACCAGCAGAGATCTGGACAGGGACGTGTCCTACGAGCAGTACTTC
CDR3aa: CATSRDLDRDVSYEQYF

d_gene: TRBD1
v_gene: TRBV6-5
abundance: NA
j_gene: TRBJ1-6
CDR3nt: TGTGCCAGCAGTAGGGGACAGGGAACACCCCTCCACTTT
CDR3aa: CASSRGQGTPLHF

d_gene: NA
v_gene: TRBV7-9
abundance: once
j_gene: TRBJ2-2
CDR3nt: TGTGCCAGCAGCTTAAACAACGCGAACACCGGGGAGCTGTTTTTT
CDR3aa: CASSLNNANTGELFF

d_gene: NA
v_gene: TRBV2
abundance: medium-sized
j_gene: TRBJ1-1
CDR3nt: TGTGCCAGCAGTGAGGGCGTCCCCGGGAAAGCTTTCTTT
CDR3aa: CASSEGVPGKAFF

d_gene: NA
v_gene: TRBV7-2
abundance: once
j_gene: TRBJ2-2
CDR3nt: TGTGCCAGCAGCTTACGAACAGGGAACACCGGGGAGCTGTTTTTT
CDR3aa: CASSLRTGNTGELFF

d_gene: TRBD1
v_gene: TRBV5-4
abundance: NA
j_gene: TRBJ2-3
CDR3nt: TGTGCCAGCAGCTCGGGACAGGGTTTCACAGATACGCAGTATTTT
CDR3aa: CASSSGQGFTDTQYF

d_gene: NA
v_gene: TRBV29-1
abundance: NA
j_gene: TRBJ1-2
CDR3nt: TGCAGCGTTTTGTGGCAGGCTAACTATGGCTACACCTTC
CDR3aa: CSVLWQANYGYTF

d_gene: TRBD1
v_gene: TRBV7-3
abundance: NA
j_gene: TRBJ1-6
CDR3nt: TGTGCCAGCAGCCCGACAGGGGGAAATAATTCACCCCTCCACTTT
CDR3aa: CASSPTGGNNSPLHF

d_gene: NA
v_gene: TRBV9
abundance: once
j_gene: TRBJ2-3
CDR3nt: TGTGCCAGCAGCTCCGGGAGCACAGATACGCAGTATTTT
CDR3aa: CASSSGSTDTQYF

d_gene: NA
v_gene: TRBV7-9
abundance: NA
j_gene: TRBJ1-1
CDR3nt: TGTGCCAGCAGCACCTTTATGACAGAGAACACTGAAGCTTTCTTT
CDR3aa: CASSTFMTENTEAFF

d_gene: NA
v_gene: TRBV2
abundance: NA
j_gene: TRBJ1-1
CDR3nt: TGTGCCAGCAACCTTAAGGGGAGCACTGAAGCTTTCTTT
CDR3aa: CASNLKGSTEAFF

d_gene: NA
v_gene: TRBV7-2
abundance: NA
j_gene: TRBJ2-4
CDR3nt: TGTGCCAGCAGCCCCTTCGGAGCCAAAAACATTCAGTACTTC
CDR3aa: CASSPFGAKNIQYF

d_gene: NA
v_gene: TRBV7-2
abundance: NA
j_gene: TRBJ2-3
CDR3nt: TGTGCCAGCAGCTCCGAGAACACAGATACGCAGTATTTT
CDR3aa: CASSSENTDTQYF